Listed below are T cell receptor beta chains from one sample, sequenced in a study of beta chain features in type 1 diabetes. Here immunoSEQ multiplex PCR was the method, and the copy in TCRdb shows in-frame clones only, minus some. The sample holds a few hundred thousand clones, around 16% seen once. The sequenced sample consisted of naive CD4+ T cells from blood. Receptor source: a woman between 18 and 30 years old in good health. Both conserved end residues are part of each CDR3. A D gene is named only where the DNA matches it firmly. The listing skips clone size in some rows; elsewhere it reads once, few, many or a size class.

>few|16|-|TRBJ1-5|TRBV5-1
TGCGCCAGCAGCTTGGTTCCAGGGGATAGCAATCAGCCCCAGCATTTT
CASSLVPGDSNQPQHF
>-|15|TRBD2|TRBJ2-5|TRBV30
TGTGCCTGGAGTAGTGGACTAGCGAGACAAGAGACCCAGTACTTC
CAWSSGLARQETQYF
>few|14|TRBD1|TRBJ2-7|TRBV7-9
TGTGCCAGCAGACAGGGACAGGGGATCTACGAGCAGTACTTC
CASRQGQGIYEQYF
>few|13|TRBD2|TRBJ2-7|TRBV2
TGTGCCAGCAGACTAGCGGCCTCCTACGAGCAGTACTTC
CASRLAASYEQYF
>few|16|TRBD2|TRBJ2-2|TRBV7-3
TGTGCCAGCCGTGCAGAGACTAGCGGGAGTGCCGGGGAGCTGTTTTTT
CASRAETSGSAGELFF
>few|11|-|TRBJ2-5|TRBV6-4
TGTGCCAGCAGTAATTCGGAGACCCAGTACTTC
CASSNSETQYF
>-|15|-|TRBJ1-5|TRBV18
TGTGCCAGCTCACCTACTGCTCGGAGCAATCAGCCCCAGCATTTT
CASSPTARSNQPQHF
>once|15|-|TRBJ2-7|TRBV15
TGTGCCACCAGCAGAGTTGGGCAGGGGATATACGAGCAGTACTTC
CATSRVGQGIYEQYF
>-|13|-|TRBJ1-2|TRBV2
TGTGCCAGCATGGAACAGGCTAACTATGGCTACACCTTC
CASMEQANYGYTF
>few|13|TRBD2|TRBJ2-3|TRBV30
TGTGCCTGGACTAGCGGGATCCCAGATACGCAGTATTTT
CAWTSGIPDTQYF
>-|15|-|TRBJ2-1|TRBV9
TGTGCCAGCAGCGTCGACGACTACTCCTACAATGAGCAGTTCTTC
CASSVDDYSYNEQFF
>few|17|-|TRBJ2-5|TRBV30
TGTGCCTGGAGTGTACGACGGTTCGTTGCGGGGTCGGAGACCCAGTACTTC
CAWSVRRFVAGSETQYF
>few|13|-|TRBJ2-7|TRBV4-3
TGCGCCAGCAGCCAAGGGCGGGACTACGAGCAGTACTTC
CASSQGRDYEQYF